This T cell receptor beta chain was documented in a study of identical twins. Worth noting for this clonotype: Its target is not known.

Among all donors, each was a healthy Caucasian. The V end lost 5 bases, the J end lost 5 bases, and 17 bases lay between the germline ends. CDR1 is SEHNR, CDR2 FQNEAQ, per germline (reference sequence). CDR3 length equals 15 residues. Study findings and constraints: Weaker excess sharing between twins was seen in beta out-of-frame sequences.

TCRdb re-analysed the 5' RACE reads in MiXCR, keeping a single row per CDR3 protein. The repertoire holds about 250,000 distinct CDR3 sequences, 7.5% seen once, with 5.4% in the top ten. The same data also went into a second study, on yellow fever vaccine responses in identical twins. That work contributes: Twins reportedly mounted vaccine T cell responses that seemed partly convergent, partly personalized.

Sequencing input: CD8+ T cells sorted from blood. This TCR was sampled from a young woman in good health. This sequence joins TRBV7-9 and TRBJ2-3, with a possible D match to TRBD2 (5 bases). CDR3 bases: TGTGCCAGCAGCACCATGGGAGTAAAGGTAGATACGCAGTATTTT. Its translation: CASSTMGVKVDTQYF.